The clone carrying this T cell receptor (beta chain) was observed a few times. The antigen is undetermined. TCRdb processed the reads anew with MiXCR; each CDR3 protein has one entry. The sample comprises around 570,000 distinct CDR3 sequences, 40% of which are singletons, and 40% to 60% rests with the top ten. This entry belongs to a study of T cell repertoires in cytomegalovirus infection. Turning to the study itself: Selection of CMV epitopes for the study included recently identified HLA-C-restricted and well-studied HLA-B-restricted ones.

Germline assignment: CDR1 SGHKS and CDR2 YYEKEE (reference sequence). The CDR3 has 18 amino acids. J gave up 2 bases and V 1 base, and 7 bases lay outside the gene matches. The clonotype originates from a human donor in good health (CMV status not recorded). Some clones in this sample may be carry-over from other donors' samples. Sample: cultured PBMCs, taken from culture after CMV antigen stimulation. V and J are TRBV5-5 and TRBJ2-1; 12 bases fit TRBD2. CDR3 sequence (DNA): TGTGCCAGCAGCTTGAGACTAGCGGGAGTTCACACCTACAATGAGCAGTTCTTC. It yields the protein CASSLRLAGVHTYNEQFF.